A selection of T cell receptor beta chains follows, all from one sample in a study of regulatory T cells in long-lasting Graves disease. TCRdb reprocessed the multiplex PCR reads via MiXCR and lists one record per CDR3 protein. Seen here are 650,000 to 700,000 distinct CDR3 sequences, approximately 31% observed once, and the top ten hold under 55%. Sequencing used peripheral blood mononuclear cells (PBMCs), obtained when the disease was refractory, from a patient treated with antithyroid drugs. These receptors came from a female donor with Graves disease. The CDR3 runs from the conserved cysteine through the conserved F or W. Fields, in order: V gene, clone size, J gene, D gene, CDR3 protein, CDR3 DNA. A D gene is named only where the DNA matches it firmly. Size is omitted from some rows. Given values are once, few, many or a class for expanded clones.

TRBV25-1	NA	TRBJ2-7	NA	CASSPRNKGSYEQYF	TGTGCCAGCAGTCCCCGGAATAAAGGGAGCTACGAGCAGTACTTC
TRBV2	few	TRBJ1-3	NA	CASSVVDRYVGNTIYF	TGTGCCAGCAGTGTCGTCGACAGGTACGTTGGAAACACCATATATTTT
TRBV6-5	few	TRBJ2-5	TRBD1	CASSSYPGQGKNQETQYF	TGTGCCAGCAGTTCATACCCGGGACAGGGAAAGAACCAAGAGACCCAGTACTTC
TRBV12-3/TRBV12-4	few	TRBJ1-1	NA	CASSLGSGSLNTEAFF	TGTGCCAGCAGTTTGGGTTCAGGGTCCTTGAACACTGAAGCTTTCTTT
TRBV6-1	NA	TRBJ1-2	NA	CASTSEVINYGYTF	TGTGCCAGCACCTCCGAAGTAATCAACTATGGCTACACCTTC
TRBV5-5	NA	TRBJ2-7	NA	CASSFGGFSYEQYF	TGTGCCAGCAGCTTCGGGGGCTTCTCCTACGAGCAGTACTTC
TRBV12-3/TRBV12-4	few	TRBJ1-5	NA	CASSPSTGFDQPQHF	TGTGCCAGCAGTCCATCAACAGGGTTTGATCAGCCCCAGCATTTT
TRBV6-5	NA	TRBJ1-1	TRBD1	CASSSRQQGVTEAFF	TGTGCCAGCAGTTCGCGGCAACAGGGGGTCACTGAAGCTTTCTTT
TRBV20-1	many	TRBJ1-6	NA	CSARGVSPLHF	TGCAGTGCTAGAGGCGTCTCACCCCTCCACTTT
TRBV5-1	NA	TRBJ1-1	NA	CASSLASQREAFF	TGCGCCAGCAGCTTGGCCTCCCAAAGAGAAGCTTTCTTT
TRBV29-1	NA	TRBJ1-1	NA	CSVEFGFAMNTEAFF	TGCAGCGTTGAATTTGGTTTTGCGATGAACACTGAAGCTTTCTTT
TRBV29-1	NA	TRBJ1-2	NA	CSVEGTSNYGYTF	TGCAGCGTTGAGGGCACTTCTAACTATGGCTACACCTTC
TRBV30	few	TRBJ1-2	TRBD1	CAWSVGTGRGYGYTF	TGTGCCTGGAGTGTCGGGACAGGGAGGGGGTATGGCTACACCTTC
TRBV6-1	NA	TRBJ2-7	NA	CASSALFGGPSEQYF	TGTGCCAGCAGTGCCCTATTTGGGGGGCCTTCCGAGCAGTACTTC
TRBV28	few	TRBJ2-6	NA	CAIDPGSGANVLTF	TGTGCCATCGACCCAGGGAGTGGGGCCAACGTCCTGACTTTC
TRBV27	few	TRBJ2-6	NA	CASSLSPSSGANVLTF	TGTGCCAGCAGTTTGTCCCCGAGCTCTGGGGCCAACGTCCTGACTTTC
TRBV19	few	TRBJ2-5	NA	CASCANQETQYF	TGTGCCAGTTGTGCGAATCAAGAGACCCAGTACTTC
TRBV20-1	few	TRBJ2-2	TRBD1	CSARDSGTGGSTGELFF	TGCAGTGCTAGAGATTCTGGGACAGGGGGTAGCACCGGGGAGCTGTTTTTT
TRBV12-3/TRBV12-4	few	TRBJ1-2	NA	CASSLSSRGYTF	TGTGCCAGCAGTTTGAGTTCTCGAGGCTACACCTTC
TRBV5-1	many	TRBJ1-1	NA	CASSEGNTEAFF	TGTGCCAGCAGTGAGGGGAACACTGAAGCTTTCTTT
TRBV27	NA	TRBJ2-7	NA	CASSVASIGLGTFYEQYF	TGTGCCAGCAGTGTGGCCAGTATTGGGCTCGGGACTTTCTACGAGCAGTACTTC
TRBV2	many	TRBJ1-1	NA	CASRSYWRDTEAFF	TGTGCCAGCAGATCTTACTGGAGGGACACTGAAGCTTTCTTT
TRBV6-1	NA	TRBJ2-7	TRBD2	CASSRVAGGSYEQYF	TGTGCCAGCAGCAGGGTAGCGGGAGGCTCCTACGAGCAGTACTTC
TRBV20-1	NA	TRBJ2-5	TRBD2	CSARVLAGVEGETQYF	TGCAGTGCTAGAGTTCTAGCGGGAGTGGAAGGGGAGACCCAGTACTTC
TRBV12-3/TRBV12-4	many	TRBJ1-1	NA	CASSFSPHSAEAFF	TGTGCCAGCAGTTTTTCCCCCCATTCCGCTGAAGCTTTCTTT
TRBV6-1	many	TRBJ2-7	TRBD2	CASGPGGPSYEQYF	TGTGCCAGCGGTCCGGGAGGTCCCTCCTACGAGCAGTACTTC
TRBV2	few	TRBJ2-3	TRBD2	CASGYGLEGDTQYF	TGTGCCAGCGGTTATGGACTAGAGGGAGATACGCAGTATTTT
TRBV19	NA	TRBJ1-5	TRBD1	CASSSGQGIGPQHF	TGTGCCAGCTCGAGCGGACAGGGGATTGGGCCCCAGCATTTT
TRBV10-3	NA	TRBJ1-2	TRBD1	CAISAPGTGGRANYGYTF	TGTGCCATCAGTGCCCCCGGGACAGGGGGCCGAGCTAACTATGGCTACACCTTC
TRBV7-2	few	TRBJ2-7	NA	CASSTGISYEQYF	TGTGCCAGCAGCACCGGGATCTCCTACGAGCAGTACTTC
TRBV3-1	NA	TRBJ1-4	NA	CASSPSGGTTNEKLFF	TGTGCCAGCAGCCCATCCGGGGGTACAACTAATGAAAAACTGTTTTTT
TRBV2	many	TRBJ1-1	NA	CASRRAEGGAFF	TGTGCCAGCAGGAGGGCCGAGGGGGGAGCTTTCTTT
TRBV20-1	NA	TRBJ2-1	TRBD1	CSASTGGRSYNEQFF	TGCAGTGCTAGTACAGGGGGAAGGTCCTACAATGAGCAGTTCTTC